The clone carrying this T cell receptor (beta chain) has a handful of counts. Its antigen is currently unknown. The entry originates in a study of regulatory T cells in long-lasting Graves disease. Study-level results: It is possible that accuracy was reduced by the small size of the sample.

The time point here: persistent/refractory GD, antithyroid drugs over 5 years with positive TRAb. After RNA was extracted from PBMCs, the TCR library was made from it. The germline gives CDR1 SNHLY, CDR2 FYNNEI. The CDR3 contains 15 residues. Trimming at V came to 6 bases and at J to 2 bases, leaving 6 bases not matched to a gene. To make TCR beta libraries, researchers used iRepertoire HTBI primers and Arm-PCR of CDR3 regions. A single record per CDR3 protein comes from TCRdb applying MiXCR to the multiplex PCR reads. The table has 600,000 to 800,000 distinct CDR3 sequences, approximately 29% seen once.

The chain carries TRBV2 and TRBJ1-5, with 8 bases lining up with TRBD1. The TCR originated in a female donor with Graves disease. The sample consisted of peripheral blood mononuclear cells (PBMCs), taken when the disease was refractory, from a patient treated with antithyroid drugs. This chain's CDR3 is CASRPPGQGNQPQHF. The CDR3 DNA follows: TGTGCCAGCAGGCCCCCGGGACAGGGCAATCAGCCCCAGCATTTT.